This T cell receptor (beta chain) was recorded in a study of response to subunit inactivated influenza vaccine. One entry per CDR3 protein results from TCRdb running MiXCR on the RT-PCR reads. Of some 180,000 distinct CDR3 sequences listed, around a tenth are singletons. Germline assignment: CDR1 SNHLY and CDR2 FYNNEI. V lost 6 bases and J lost 4, with 28 bases in between. The CDR3 sequence is 19 residues long. This clonotype has ten or more counts. Its specificity is unknown. General study points: That few new T cells are recruited by each seasonal influenza vaccination was the authors' suggestion.

This chain joins TRBV2 and TRBJ2-1, with D perhaps TRBD1 or TRBD2 (6 bases each). The material sequenced was non-naive T cells sorted from PBMCs, taken on the day of vaccination. The clonotype was recovered from a man aged 50-59 years who received an inactivated influenza vaccine. The CDR3 bases are TGTGCCAGCAGAAAAGGGATTGATTGGGCAGGGGACTTATACAATGAGCAGTTCTTC. Encoded protein: CASRKGIDWAGDLYNEQFF.